This entry lists 7 T cell receptor beta chains sequenced from one sample in a study of T cell responses to AZD1222 COVID-19 vaccine. The data were produced by immunoSEQ multiplex PCR, yet TCRdb's version contains in-frame clones alone and is incomplete. Counted here are 150,000 to 180,000 clones, just over 90% occurring once; the ten biggest clones make up 1.5% to 2%. The sample consisted of peripheral blood, taken on day 0 of AZD1222 vaccination. The receptors originated from an adult in good health.

The genes are TRBV28 and TRBJ2-5, with TRBD2 as a possible D gene (6 bases). Trimming pared 6 bases from V and 5 bases from J, leaving 13 bases between. Per the germline V gene, CDR1 is MDHEN and CDR2 is SYDVKM. This CDR3 has 13 amino acids. The CDR3 sequence: CASRVDYPETQYF. CDR3 nucleotide sequence: TGTGCCAGCAGGGTGGACTATCCGGAGACCCAGTACTTC.

This chain uses TRBV27 with TRBJ1-5; tentative D call: TRBD1 (6 bases). The CDR3 length is 14 residues. Germline values: CDR1 MNHEY, CDR2 SMNVEV (reference sequence). The V gene lost 6 bases and the J gene lost 3 bases, with 12 bases spanning the gap. The CDR3 reads CASRPDSYNQPQHF. CDR3 in DNA: TGTGCCAGCAGGCCGGACAGTTACAATCAGCCCCAGCATTTT.

This clone has more than one count but fewer than ten. The gene calls are TRBV6-4 and TRBJ2-7; D unresolved. From germline, CDR1 is MRHNA and CDR2 SNTAGT. Trimming pared 10 bases from V and 12 bases from J, leaving 13 bases between. There are 9 residues in the CDR3. CDR3 DNA sequence: TGTGCCACTCTCGGGTGGGGGTACTTC. Residues: CATLGWGYF.

This clone has just a few counts. The chain is built from TRBV5-4 and TRBJ2-7; D not resolved. The CDR3 covers 12 residues. Germline-derived CDR1 and CDR2 are SGHNT and YYREEE (reference sequence). Trimming removed 3 bases from V and 3 bases from J, with 7 bases in between. The chain's CDR3 is CASSSSVYEQYF. As DNA, the CDR3 is TGTGCCAGCAGCTCCTCCGTCTACGAGCAGTACTTC.

The V gene is TRBV15, the J gene TRBJ2-5; 9 nucleotides agree with TRBD1. Looked up from germline, CDR1 is LNHNV and CDR2 is YYDKDF (reference sequence). V dropped 0 bases and J dropped 2; count of bases not matched to a gene: 1. The CDR3 runs to 15 residues. CDR3 amino acids: CATSRDGTGQETQYF. CDR3 DNA: TGTGCCACCAGCAGAGATGGGACAGGGCAAGAGACCCAGTACTTC.

This chain uses TRBV18 with TRBJ2-1; 15 bases align to TRBD2. From germline, CDR1 is KGHSH and CDR2 LQKENI. The junction had 3 bases not matched to a gene; V was cut back by 4 bases and J by 8 bases. This CDR3 region has 15 residues. Here the CDR3 DNA reads TGTGCCAGCTCACGGGGACTAGCGGGAGGACATGAGCAGTTCTTC. Protein product: CASSRGLAGGHEQFF.

This clone appeared once. The chain uses TRBV5-5 and TRBJ1-5; D unresolved. V was trimmed by 2 bases and J by 7 bases, leaving 7 bases between them. The CDR3 length is 12 residues. The germline V gene encodes CDR1 SGHKS and CDR2 YYEKEE (reference sequence). In DNA form, the CDR3 reads TGTGCCAGCAGCTTATCAGGACAGCCCCAGCATTTT. It encodes CASSLSGQPQHF.